One T cell receptor (beta chain) is described in this entry. As handled by the study authors: Amplification with reference gene primers provided the estimates of nucleated cell counts. TCRdb's copy holds only in-frame clones and misses some; the assay was immunoSEQ multiplex PCR. The DNA was the basis for D and trimming; V, J and clone size are from that table. The sample contains about 150,000 clones, approximately 90% of which appear only once. This sample was included in a study of blood T cell repertoires in COVID-19. Study at large: Acute and convalescent COVID-19 specimens originated in the United States, Italy and Spain. T cells, B-cell-depleted T cells, or PBMCs supplied cDNA or gDNA.

The clonotype comes from a woman aged 70-85 years with acute or convalescent COVID-19. Sequencing was performed on peripheral blood.

DNA of the CDR3: TGTGCCAATGGAGCGGTGAACTTGAACACTGAAGCTTTCTTT. This sequence encodes CANGAVNLNTEAFF. This chain uses TRBV6-5 with TRBJ1-1; D unresolved. Trimming left V 10 bases short and J 0 bases short, with 15 bases between. The CDR3 length is 14 residues. Germline V gives CDR1 MNHEY, CDR2 SVGAGI.